This TCR beta chain was observed in a study of T cell responses to AZD1222 COVID-19 vaccine. Germline values: CDR1 SNHLY, CDR2 FYNNEI. CDR3 length equals 16 residues. V lost 8 bases and J lost 0, with 17 bases in between. Here immunoSEQ multiplex PCR was the method, and the copy in TCRdb shows in-frame clones only, minus some. The sample has 150,000 to 200,000 clones, 85% to 95% seen once. This TCR was recovered from an adult in good health. The rearrangement uses TRBV2 and TRBJ2-1; maybe TRBD2 (6 bases). The source was peripheral blood, collected on day 0 of AZD1222 vaccination. In nucleotides, the CDR3 is TGTGCCAGCGCGGGGTACCGCCTTAGCTCCTACAATGAGCAGTTCTTC. This codes for CASAGYRLSSYNEQFF.